This T cell receptor beta chain came from a study of control samples from healthy donors and cancer patients. Profiled with immunoSEQ multiplex PCR; TCRdb holds only in-frame clones, not every one. The table lists 90,000 or so clones, 70% to 85% of them singletons, with under 40% in the top ten. Germline assignment: CDR1 SGHRS and CDR2 YFSETQ. The CDR3 length is 16 residues. V dropped 0 bases and J dropped 6; count of bases not matched to a gene: 11. The clonotype comes from a man between 65 and 85 years old with lung cancer. Sequencing was performed on PBMCs. This sequence joins TRBV5-1 and TRBJ2-7; the match to TRBD2 covers 8 bases. This chain's CDR3 is CASSLVGTRHFGEQYF. The CDR3, as DNA: TGCGCCAGCAGCTTGGTAGGGACTAGACATTTCGGCGAGCAGTACTTC.